This TCR beta chain emerged from a study of T cell responses to AZD1222 COVID-19 vaccine. In regard to this clone: As yet, its antigen is unknown.

The CDR3 contains 16 residues. V gave up 2 bases and J gave up 2 bases; unmatched junction bases: 4. Germline V gene sequence: CDR1 MDHEN, CDR2 SYDVKM. Method: immunoSEQ multiplex PCR; TCRdb's copy keeps in-frame clones and lacks some. The sample includes roughly 99,000 clones, roughly nine tenths seen only once; the top ten take around 8.4%. Study-wide points: Two AZD1222 doses significantly raised spike-specific TCR breadth and depth over controls. Donor demographics were predominantly white British with a female majority; clonal diversity may be underestimated.

The gene calls are TRBV28 and TRBJ2-1, with 9 bases fitting TRBD2. The sample here was peripheral blood, taken 28 days after the second AZD1222 dose. This receptor was taken from an adult who received the AZD1222 COVID-19 vaccine. The CDR3 sequence is CASSLASGTTYNEQFF. CDR3 nucleotide sequence: TGTGCCAGCAGTTTAGCTAGCGGGACCACCTACAATGAGCAGTTCTTC.